This TCR beta chain was recorded in a study of T cells after yellow fever vaccination (dated by TCRdb to 2018 to 2020). Background for the entire study: The SMART-Seq v4 Ultra Low Input RNA kit was used to prepare libraries from fractions with low cell numbers. Bulk TCR alpha and beta repertoires were sequenced longitudinally to track T-cell clones before and after primary and booster YFV17D yellow fever vaccination. Two healthy male donors, one aged 18 to 29 and one aged 30 to 40 years, made up the cohort. Blood samples were taken at several timepoints before and after primary and secondary immunization, and bulk PBMC replicates and cell subsets were isolated.

Read against the paper, the sample's treatment or condition label means: live attenuated yellow fever vaccine strain. Two biological replicates of bulk PBMCs were collected at each blood-draw timepoint. A standard Ficoll-Paque protocol was used to isolate PBMCs from peripheral blood. TriZol was used to extract RNA from bulk PBMCs, CD4 and CD8 fractions, and dextramer-positive and dextramer-negative fractions. This clonotype has a count of ten or more. Its cognate antigen has yet to be identified. The input lacks base qualities; no much larger clone sits a single base away. Instrument used: Illumina NovaSeq 6000. TCR cDNA was synthesized by 5'RACE template switching, which introduced a universal primer site and unique molecular identifiers. Priming of cDNA synthesis was performed from both the TCR alpha and TCR beta constant segments. Library amplification used two PCR steps, and the second PCR step added sample barcodes and sequencing adapters. Sequencing of the libraries was done on either Illumina HiSeq 2500 (2x100 bp) or NovaSeq (2x150 bp). As for the authors' bioinformatics: MIGEC handled demultiplexing of reads and collapsing into UMI consensus sequences, while MiXCR performed V(D)J alignment. Clonotypes responding to the vaccine were identified with edgeR on replicate PBMC samples, with the criteria of FDR below 0.01 and a log2 fold change above 5 up to day 15. Bulk clonotypes were assigned CD4 or CD8 identity according to which sequenced CD4 or CD8 repertoire held them at higher abundance. The raw public reads went through TCRdb reprocessing: fastp at Q25, MiXCR clone calling, in-frame beta chains kept. Each CDR3 protein appears once, grouped with its most common genes and DNA. TCRdb's processing, not the study's, gives the V and J calls here. The sample profile shows about 260,000 distinct CDR3 sequences; about 3.9% of them were found once. The ten largest clones take up approximately 18% of the sample.

The CDR3 measures 16 amino acids from cysteine to phenylalanine. The kept DNA is CDR3 alone, 48 bases in frame from the first base. CDR1 and CDR2 are read off the germline V gene as SGHRS and YFSETQ. From V the trimming removes 2 bases and from J it removes 7 bases, while the gene matches leave 11 bases of the junction unaccounted for. The research as a whole found: Computational filtering was required because FACS-sorted repertoires could contain abundant contaminating clonotypes from the bulk population. Most clones expanded after primary vaccination were re-detected after the booster (almost 98% of CD4 and roughly 85% of CD8), suggesting broad memory maintenance. A small share of clonotypes occurred in both CD4 and CD8 compartments, likely arising from convergent recombination. Because the study included only a couple of donors, the extent to which the findings can be generalized is limited. Compared with the primary T-cell response, the secondary T-cell response was weaker but faster, peaking on day 5 rather than day 15.

The sequence is built from TRBV5-1 and TRBJ2-1, with TRBD2 matching 8 junction bases. This sample comprised PBMCs, obtained 15 days after the yellow fever booster vaccination. The clonotype was recovered from a man younger than 35 who received the YFV17D yellow fever vaccine. DNA sequence: TGCGCCAGCAGCTTCGAACCGGGGGGGCCGGGGAATGAGCAGTTCTTC. Its amino acids are CASSFEPGGPGNEQFF.